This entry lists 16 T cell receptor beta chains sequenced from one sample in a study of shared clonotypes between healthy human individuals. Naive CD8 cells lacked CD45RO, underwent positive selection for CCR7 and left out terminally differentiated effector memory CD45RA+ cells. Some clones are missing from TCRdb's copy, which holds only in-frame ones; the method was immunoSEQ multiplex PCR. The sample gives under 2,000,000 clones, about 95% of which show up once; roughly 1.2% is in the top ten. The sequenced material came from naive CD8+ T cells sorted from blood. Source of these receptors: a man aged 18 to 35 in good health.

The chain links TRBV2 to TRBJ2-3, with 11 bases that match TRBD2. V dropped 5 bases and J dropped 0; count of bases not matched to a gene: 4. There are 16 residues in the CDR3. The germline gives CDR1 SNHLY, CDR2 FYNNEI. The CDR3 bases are TGTGCCAGCAGTTCCGGGACTAGCGGTAGCACAGATACGCAGTATTTT. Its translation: CASSSGTSGSTDTQYF. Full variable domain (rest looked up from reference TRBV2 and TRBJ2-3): EPEVTQTPSHQVTQMGQEVILRCVPISNHLYFYWYRQILGQKVEFLVSFYNNEISEKSEIFDDQFSVERPDGSNFTLKIRSTKLEDSAMYFCASSSGTSGSTDTQYFGPGTRLTVL.

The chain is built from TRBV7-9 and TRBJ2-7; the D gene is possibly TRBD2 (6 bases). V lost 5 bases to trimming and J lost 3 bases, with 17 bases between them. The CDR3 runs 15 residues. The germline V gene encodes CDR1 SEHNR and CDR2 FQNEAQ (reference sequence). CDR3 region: CASSPGASVNYEQYF. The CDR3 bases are TGTGCCAGCAGCCCCGGGGCTAGCGTGAACTACGAGCAGTACTTC. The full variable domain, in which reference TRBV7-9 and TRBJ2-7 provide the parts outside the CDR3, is DTGVSQNPRHKITKRGQNVTFRCDPISEHNRLYWYRQTLGQGPEFLTYFQNEAQLEKSRLLSDRFSAERPKGSFSTLEIQRTEQGDSAMYLCASSPGASVNYEQYFGPGTRLTVT.

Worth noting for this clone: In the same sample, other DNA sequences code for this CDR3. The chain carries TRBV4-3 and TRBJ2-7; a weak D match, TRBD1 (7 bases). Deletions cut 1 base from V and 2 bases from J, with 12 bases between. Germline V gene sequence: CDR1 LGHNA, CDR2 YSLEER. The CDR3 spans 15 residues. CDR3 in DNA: TGCGCCAGCAGCCAAGCAGCAGGGGGGCCCTACGAGCAGTACTTC. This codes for CASSQAAGGPYEQYF.

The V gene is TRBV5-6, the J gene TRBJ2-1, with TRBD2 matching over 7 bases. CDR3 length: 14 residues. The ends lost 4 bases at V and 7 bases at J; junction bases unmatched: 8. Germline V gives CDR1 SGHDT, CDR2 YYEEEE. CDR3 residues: CASSPTQRDNEQFF. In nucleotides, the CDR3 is TGTGCCAGCAGCCCCACCCAGCGGGATAATGAGCAGTTCTTC. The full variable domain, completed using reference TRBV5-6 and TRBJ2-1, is DAGVTQSPTHLIKTRGQQVTLRCSPKSGHDTVSWYQQALGQGPQFIFQYYEEEERQRGNFPDRFSGHQFPNYSSELNVNALLLGDSALYLCASSPTQRDNEQFFGPGTRLTVL.

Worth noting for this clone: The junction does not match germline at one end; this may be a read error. Here the CDR3 DNA reads TGTGCCAGCAGTAACTCGACAGGGTGGTGGATCCCTTCAGGGACCCAGTACTTC. It is translated as CASSNSTGWWIPSGTQYF. The chain carries TRBV6-4 and TRBJ2-5, with 7 bases aligning to TRBD1. The germline CDR1 and CDR2 sequences are MRHNA and SNTAGT. This CDR3 has 18 residues.

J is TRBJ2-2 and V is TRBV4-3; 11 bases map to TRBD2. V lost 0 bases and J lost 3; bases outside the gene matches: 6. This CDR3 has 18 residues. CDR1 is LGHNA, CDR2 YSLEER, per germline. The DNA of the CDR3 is TGCGCCAGCAGCCAAGATCCACTAGCGGGAGAGCACACCGGGGAGCTGTTTTTT. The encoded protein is CASSQDPLAGEHTGELFF.

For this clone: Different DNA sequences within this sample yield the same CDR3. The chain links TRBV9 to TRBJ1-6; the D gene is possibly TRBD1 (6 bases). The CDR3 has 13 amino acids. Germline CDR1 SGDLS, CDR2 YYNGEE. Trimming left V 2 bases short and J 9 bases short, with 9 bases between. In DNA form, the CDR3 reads TGTGCCAGCAGCGTGGACAGTGGTTCACCCCTCCACTTT. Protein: CASSVDSGSPLHF.

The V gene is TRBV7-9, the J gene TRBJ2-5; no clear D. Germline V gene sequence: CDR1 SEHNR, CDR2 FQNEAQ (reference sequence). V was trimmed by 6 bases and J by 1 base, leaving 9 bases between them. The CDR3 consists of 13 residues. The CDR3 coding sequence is TGTGCCAGCAGTCACCTTACCCAAGAGACCCAGTACTTC. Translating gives CASSHLTQETQYF.

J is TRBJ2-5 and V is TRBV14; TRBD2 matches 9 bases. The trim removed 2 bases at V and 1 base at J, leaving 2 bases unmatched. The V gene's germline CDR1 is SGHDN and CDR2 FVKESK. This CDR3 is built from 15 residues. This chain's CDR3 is CASSQIAGVQETQYF. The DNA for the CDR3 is TGTGCCAGCAGCCAAATAGCGGGGGTCCAAGAGACCCAGTACTTC. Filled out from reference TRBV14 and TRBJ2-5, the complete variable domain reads EAGVTQFPSHSVIEKGQTVTLRCDPISGHDNLYWYRRVMGKEIKFLLHFVKESKQDESGMPNNRFLAERTGGTYSTLKVQPAELEDSGVYFCASSQIAGVQETQYFGPGTRLLVL.

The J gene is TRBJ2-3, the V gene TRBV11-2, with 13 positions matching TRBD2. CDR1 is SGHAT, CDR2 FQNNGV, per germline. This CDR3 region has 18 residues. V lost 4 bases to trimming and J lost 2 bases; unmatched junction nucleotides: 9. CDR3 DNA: TGTGCCAGCAGCTCCGGACTAGCGGGAGCTTCCCCCACAGATACGCAGTATTTT. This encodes CASSSGLAGASPTDTQYF.

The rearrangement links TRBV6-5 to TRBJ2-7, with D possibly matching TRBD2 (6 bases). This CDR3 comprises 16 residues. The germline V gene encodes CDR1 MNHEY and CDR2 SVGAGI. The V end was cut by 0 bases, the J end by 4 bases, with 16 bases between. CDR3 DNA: TGTGCCAGCAGTTACTCTAGTGCCGGGAGAGGGTACGAGCAGTACTTC. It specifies CASSYSSAGRGYEQYF.

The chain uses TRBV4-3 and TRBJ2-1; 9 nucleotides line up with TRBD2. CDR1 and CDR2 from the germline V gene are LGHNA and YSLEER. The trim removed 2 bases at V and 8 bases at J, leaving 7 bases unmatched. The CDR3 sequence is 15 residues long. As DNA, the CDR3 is TGCGCCAGCAGCCAAATCCTTAGCGGGAGAGATGAGCAGTTCTTC. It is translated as CASSQILSGRDEQFF.

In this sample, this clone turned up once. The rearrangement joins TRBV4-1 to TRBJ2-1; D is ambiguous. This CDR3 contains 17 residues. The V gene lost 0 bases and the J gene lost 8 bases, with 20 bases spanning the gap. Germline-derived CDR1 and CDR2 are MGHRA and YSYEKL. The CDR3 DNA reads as TGCGCCAGCAGCCAAGAGAAAGGTCCCGCATTTCGGGATGAGCAGTTCTTC. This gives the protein CASSQEKGPAFRDEQFF.

CDR3 sequence: CASSFTGPDREDYNEQFF. Here the CDR3 DNA reads TGTGCCAGCAGTTTTACAGGCCCCGACAGGGAAGACTACAATGAGCAGTTCTTC. The rearrangement joins TRBV28 to TRBJ2-1; 7 nucleotides match TRBD1. This CDR3 is 18 amino acids long. Germline CDR1 MDHEN, CDR2 SYDVKM. Losses at the gene ends were 3 bases for V and 3 bases for J; bases not matched to a gene: 14.

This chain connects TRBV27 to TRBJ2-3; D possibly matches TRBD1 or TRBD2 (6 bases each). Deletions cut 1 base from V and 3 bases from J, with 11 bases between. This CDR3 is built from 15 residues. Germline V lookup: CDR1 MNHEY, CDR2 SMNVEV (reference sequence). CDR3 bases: TGTGCCAGCAGTTTATGGGGGGCTGCTACAGATACGCAGTATTTT. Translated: CASSLWGAATDTQYF.

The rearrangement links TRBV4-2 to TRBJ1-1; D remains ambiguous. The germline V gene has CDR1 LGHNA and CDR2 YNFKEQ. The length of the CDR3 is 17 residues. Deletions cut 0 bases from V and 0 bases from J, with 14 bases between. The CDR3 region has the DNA TGTGCCAGCAGCCAAGATCCAGTGGGGATCATGAACACTGAAGCTTTCTTT. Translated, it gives CASSQDPVGIMNTEAFF.